Each of the 13 T cell receptor beta chains below was sequenced from the same sample in a study of identical twins (dated by TCRdb to 2016 to 2017). Library prep was done by 5' RACE. The reads were generated on an Illumina HiSeq 2000. TCRdb passed the public sequencing reads through fastp at Q25 and MiXCR, retaining productive beta sequences. All rows with the same CDR3 protein become a single entry with the most common DNA and genes. The sample data list around 340,000 distinct CDR3 sequences, and around 9.7% of these were observed just once. About 8.1% of the sample goes to the ten largest clones. The sequenced material came from naive T cells sorted from blood. The sample's cell subset or site label, decoded: cells isolated with a human naive T-cell isolation kit. These receptors all stem from a woman in her fifties or sixties in good health.

This clonotype was recorded many times. This rearrangement joins TRBV5-1 to TRBJ2-7; D call uncertain. Germline lookup yields CDR1 SGHRS and CDR2 YFSETQ. The CDR3 has 14 residues. With 7 bases removed from V and 3 bases from J, the gap between germline ends came to 17 bases. The CDR3 sequence is CASSNPGRNYEQYF. CDR3 DNA sequence: TGCGCCAGCTCCAACCCTGGCCGAAACTACGAGCAGTACTTC. The entire variable domain, with the rest obtained from reference TRBV5-1 and TRBJ2-7, is as follows: KAGVTQTPRYLIKTRGQQVTLSCSPISGHRSVSWYQQTPGQGLQFLFEYFSETQRNKGNFPGRFSGRQFSNSRSEMNVSTLELGDSALYLCASSNPGRNYEQYFGPGTRLTVT.

The chain's CDR3 is CASSPERPYEQYF. In nucleotides, the CDR3 is TGCGCCAGCAGCCCCGAGAGGCCCTACGAGCAGTACTTC. The chain is built from TRBV5-1 and TRBJ2-7, with unresolved D. Trimming pared 4 bases from V and 2 bases from J, leaving 10 bases between. CDR3 length: 13 amino acids. Germline assignment: CDR1 SGHRS and CDR2 YFSETQ.

This clonotype was observed at least ten times. The rearrangement links TRBV5-1 to TRBJ2-7; 13 positions agree with TRBD2. There are 14 residues in the CDR3. Germline lookup yields CDR1 SGHRS and CDR2 YFSETQ. The trim removed 0 bases at V and 6 bases at J, leaving 0 bases unmatched. CDR3: CASSLGLAGGEQYF. CDR3 sequence (DNA): TGCGCCAGCAGCTTGGGACTAGCGGGAGGCGAGCAGTACTTC.

The chain recombines TRBV7-9 with TRBJ1-1; TRBD1 is a possible D gene (5 bases). Germline assignment: CDR1 SEHNR and CDR2 FQNEAQ (reference sequence). The CDR3 is 11 residues long. This CDR3 is CVLDRDTEAFF. The CDR3 DNA reads as TGTGTCTTAGACAGAGACACTGAAGCTTTCTTT.

In this sample, this clonotype turned up a few times. The gene calls are TRBV7-8 and TRBJ2-6; D remains unclear. V lost 5 bases, J lost 1 base, and 12 bases lay in between. The germline V gene has CDR1 SGHVS and CDR2 FQNEAQ. The CDR3 sequence is 16 residues long. The CDR3 loop reads CASSLVVRSGANVLTF. The CDR3, as DNA: TGTGCCAGCAGCCTGGTTGTTCGGTCTGGGGCCAACGTCCTGACTTTC.

This clonotype has only a few counts. The CDR3 bases are TGCAGTGCTAGTCCCAGAGGAGGGGAATCTGGAAACACCATATATTTT. Its protein is CSASPRGGESGNTIYF. This chain connects TRBV20-1 to TRBJ1-3, with D possibly TRBD1 on 5 matching bases. This CDR3 has 16 residues. Trimming left V 3 bases short and J 1 base short, with 16 bases between. Germline V CDR1 and CDR2: DFQATT, SNEGSKA (reference sequence).

For this clonotype: A read error may account for a junction end that differs from germline. V is TRBV7-9 and J is TRBJ2-2; 8 bases match TRBD1. CDR1 is SEHNR and CDR2 is FQNEAQ in the germline V gene (reference sequence). The CDR3 contains 16 residues. The CDR3 loop is CACSSSGGLYTGELFF. The DNA for the CDR3 is TGTGCCTGCAGCTCTTCAGGGGGCCTTTACACCGGGGAGCTGTTTTTT.

The V and J genes are TRBV6-4 and TRBJ1-1; D is perhaps TRBD1 (6 bases). CDR3 length equals 14 residues. V lost 8 bases and J 1 base, leaving 14 bases between the germline ends. Germline-derived CDR1 and CDR2 are MRHNA and SNTAGT. The CDR3 sequence: CASPGAEENTEAFF. Here the CDR3 DNA reads TGTGCCAGCCCGGGGGCGGAGGAGAACACTGAAGCTTTCTTT.

The gene calls are TRBV20-1 and TRBJ1-2, with D possibly matching TRBD1 (5 bases). V lost 3 bases to trimming and J lost 7 bases, with 15 bases between them. The germline V gene has CDR1 DFQATT and CDR2 SNEGSKA (reference sequence). The CDR3 is made up of 13 amino acids. The CDR3 coding sequence is TGCAGTGCTAGCAGGGTCCAGGCTAGTGGCTACACCTTC. This gives the protein CSASRVQASGYTF.

The rearrangement uses TRBV5-6 and TRBJ2-2, with D unresolved. Germline assignment: CDR1 SGHDT and CDR2 YYEEEE. Trimming cost V 4 bases and J 7 bases, with 17 bases left between them. This CDR3 contains 15 residues. The DNA of the CDR3 is TGTGCCAGCAGCCCCTTACTGGAGTTGGGCGGGGAGCTGTTTTTT. This encodes CASSPLLELGGELFF.

The chain's CDR3 is CATSRDGDSVETQYF. The CDR3 nucleotides read TGTGCCACCAGCAGAGATGGGGATAGCGTGGAGACCCAGTACTTC. This sequence joins TRBV15 and TRBJ2-5; perhaps TRBD2 as D (5 bases). The V end lost 0 bases, the J end lost 5 bases, and 13 bases lay between the germline ends. Germline loops: CDR1 LNHNV, CDR2 YYDKDF (reference sequence). This CDR3 has 15 residues.

This chain connects TRBV7-2 to TRBJ1-2; D is possibly TRBD1 (5 bases). CDR1 and CDR2 (germline): SGHTA, FQGNSA. The CDR3 loop spans 13 amino acids. Trimming removed 6 bases at V and 4 bases at J, with 12 bases between. The CDR3 coding sequence is TGTGCCAGCAGTCCAGGGAACACCTATGGCTACACCTTC. Protein product: CASSPGNTYGYTF.

This clonotype was counted at least ten times. The chain joins TRBV28 to TRBJ2-2; D remains ambiguous. The CDR3 is 10 residues long. Germline loops: CDR1 MDHEN, CDR2 SYDVKM. Trimming stripped 6 bases from V and 7 bases from J, with 3 bases between. The CDR3 DNA is TGTGCCAGCAGAGGCGGGGAGCTGTTTTTT. It specifies CASRGGELFF.